The source of this T cell receptor (beta chain) is a study of radiation and T cells in renal cell carcinoma. Generated by immunoSEQ multiplex PCR, the TCRdb table keeps only in-frame clones and is missing some. The sample includes approximately 110,000 clones, roughly four fifths of them seen just once. This CDR3 has 15 amino acids. Germline CDR1 reads SGDLS; CDR2 reads YYNGEE. V was shortened by 3 bases and J by 5 bases, with 18 bases between the two germline ends. Indicated time point: baseline pretreatment blood. As to treatment: 15 Gy SBRT to primary tumor, nephrectomy 4 weeks later. The patient's renal cell carcinoma had clear cell pathology.

The source material was blood, sampled from a patient whose treatment included radiotherapy and nephrectomy. The clonotype comes from an older woman with renal cell carcinoma. This chain connects TRBV9 to TRBJ2-7; maybe TRBD1 (6 bases). The CDR3 DNA reads as TGTGCCAGCAGCGGTTCAGGGGCCCAAAGTAACGAGCAGTACTTC. This codes for CASSGSGAQSNEQYF.